This T cell receptor beta chain was identified during a study of OX40 agonist ivuxolimab in advanced cancers. Background on the study: A diagnosis of hepatocellular carcinoma, melanoma, renal cell or head and neck cancer was present in dose-escalation patients.

Libraries were prepared by immunoSEQ multiplex PCR; TCRdb keeps only in-frame clonotypes and omits some of them. The table records about 42,000 clones, approximately 86% of them present only once. Germline values: CDR1 MGHRA, CDR2 YSYEKL. The V end was cut by 3 bases, the J end by 0 bases, with 18 bases between. The CDR3 extends over 18 amino acids. The sequences come from CD4+ or CD8+ T cells sorted from blood, collected in a trial of the OX40 agonist ivuxolimab. This sequence joins TRBV4-1 and TRBJ1-5, with D tentatively TRBD1 (5 bases). The source of this sequence is an adult with an advanced solid tumor such as melanoma, head and neck, liver or kidney cancer. Written as DNA, the CDR3 is TGCGCCAGCAGCCAGACCTTAATGGGGGGGGATAGCAATCAGCCCCAGCATTTT. Protein product: CASSQTLMGGDSNQPQHF.